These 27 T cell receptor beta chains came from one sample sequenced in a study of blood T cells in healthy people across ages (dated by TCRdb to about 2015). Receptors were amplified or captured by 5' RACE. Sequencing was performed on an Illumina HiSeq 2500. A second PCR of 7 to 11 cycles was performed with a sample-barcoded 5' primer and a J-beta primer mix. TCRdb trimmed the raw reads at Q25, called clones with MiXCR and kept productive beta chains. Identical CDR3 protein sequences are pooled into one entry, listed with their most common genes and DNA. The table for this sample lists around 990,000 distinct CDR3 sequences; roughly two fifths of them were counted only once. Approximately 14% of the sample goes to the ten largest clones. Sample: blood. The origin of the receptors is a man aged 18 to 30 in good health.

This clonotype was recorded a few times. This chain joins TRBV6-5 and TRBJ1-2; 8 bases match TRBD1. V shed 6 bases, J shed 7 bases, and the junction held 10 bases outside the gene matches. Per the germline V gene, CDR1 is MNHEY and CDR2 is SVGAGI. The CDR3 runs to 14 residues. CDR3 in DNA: TGTGCCAGCAGACGCGGGACAGGCCTCTTTGGCTACACCTTC. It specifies CASRRGTGLFGYTF.

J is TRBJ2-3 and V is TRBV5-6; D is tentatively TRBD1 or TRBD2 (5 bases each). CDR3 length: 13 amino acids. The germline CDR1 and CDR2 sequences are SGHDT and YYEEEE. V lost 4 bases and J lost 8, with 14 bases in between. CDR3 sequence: CASSPVRDGTQYF. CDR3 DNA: TGTGCCAGCAGCCCCGTGAGGGACGGTACGCAGTATTTT.

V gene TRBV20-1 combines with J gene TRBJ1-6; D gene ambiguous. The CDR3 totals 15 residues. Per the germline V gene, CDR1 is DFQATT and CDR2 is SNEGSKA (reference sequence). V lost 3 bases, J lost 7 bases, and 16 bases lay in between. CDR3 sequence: CSASNPVEENSPLHF. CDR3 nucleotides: TGCAGTGCTAGTAACCCAGTGGAGGAAAATTCACCCCTCCACTTT.

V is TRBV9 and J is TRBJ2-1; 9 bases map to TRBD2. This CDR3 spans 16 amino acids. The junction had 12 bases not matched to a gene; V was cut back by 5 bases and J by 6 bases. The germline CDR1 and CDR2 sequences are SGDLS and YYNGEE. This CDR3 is CASSDGMAGGLNEQFF. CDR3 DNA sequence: TGTGCCAGCAGTGACGGGATGGCGGGGGGGCTCAATGAGCAGTTCTTC.

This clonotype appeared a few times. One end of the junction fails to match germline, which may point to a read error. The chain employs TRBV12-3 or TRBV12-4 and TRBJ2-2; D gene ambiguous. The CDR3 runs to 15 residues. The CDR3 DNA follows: TGCGCCAGCAGCTTTGGTGCTCCGAACACCGGGGAGCTGTTTTTT. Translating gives CASSFGAPNTGELFF.

The CDR3 here is CASSQDFGQPYEQYF. In DNA, the CDR3 is TGTGCCAGCAGCCAAGATTTCGGACAACCCTACGAGCAGTACTTC. The chain has TRBV3-1 and TRBJ2-7; maybe TRBD1 (5 bases). Germline values: CDR1 LGHDT, CDR2 YNNKEL (reference sequence). The CDR3 is made up of 15 amino acids. Trimming pared 0 bases from V and 2 bases from J, leaving 11 bases between.

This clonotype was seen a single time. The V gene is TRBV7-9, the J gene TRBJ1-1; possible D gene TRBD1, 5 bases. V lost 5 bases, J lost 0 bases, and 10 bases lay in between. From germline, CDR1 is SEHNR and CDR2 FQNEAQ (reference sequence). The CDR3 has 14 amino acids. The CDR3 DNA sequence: TGTGCCAGCAGCCCCAGGGTTGTGAACACTGAAGCTTTCTTT. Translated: CASSPRVVNTEAFF.

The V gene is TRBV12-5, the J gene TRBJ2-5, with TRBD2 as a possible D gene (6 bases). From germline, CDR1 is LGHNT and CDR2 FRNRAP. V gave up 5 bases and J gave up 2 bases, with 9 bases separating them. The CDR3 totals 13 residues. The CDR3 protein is CASGAGTQETQYF. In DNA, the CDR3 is TGTGCTAGTGGTGCTGGGACTCAAGAGACCCAGTACTTC. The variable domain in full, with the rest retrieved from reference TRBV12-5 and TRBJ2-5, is DARVTQTPRHKVTEMGQEVTMRCQPILGHNTVFWYRQTMMQGLELLAYFRNRAPLDDSGMPKDRFSAEMPDATLATLKIQPSEPRDSAVYFCASGAGTQETQYFGPGTRLLVL.

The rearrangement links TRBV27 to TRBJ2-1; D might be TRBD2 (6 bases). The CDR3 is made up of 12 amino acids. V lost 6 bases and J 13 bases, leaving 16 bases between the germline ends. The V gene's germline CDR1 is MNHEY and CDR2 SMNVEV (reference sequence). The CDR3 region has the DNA TGTGCCAGCAGCCCCGGACTAAATCGACAGTTCTTC. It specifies CASSPGLNRQFF.

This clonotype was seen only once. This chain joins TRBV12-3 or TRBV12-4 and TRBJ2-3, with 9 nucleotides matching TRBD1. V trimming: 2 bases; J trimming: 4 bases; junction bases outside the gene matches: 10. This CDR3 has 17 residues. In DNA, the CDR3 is TGTGCCAGCAGTTTACCCCGGGACAGGGTTTTGGCAGATACGCAGTATTTT. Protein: CASSLPRDRVLADTQYF.

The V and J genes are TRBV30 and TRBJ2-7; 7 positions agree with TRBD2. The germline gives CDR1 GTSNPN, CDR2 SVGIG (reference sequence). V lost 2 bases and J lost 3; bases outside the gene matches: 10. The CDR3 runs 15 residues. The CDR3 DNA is TGTGCCTGGAGTAGTAGGGCGGGGGTTAACTACGAGCAGTACTTC. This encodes CAWSSRAGVNYEQYF.

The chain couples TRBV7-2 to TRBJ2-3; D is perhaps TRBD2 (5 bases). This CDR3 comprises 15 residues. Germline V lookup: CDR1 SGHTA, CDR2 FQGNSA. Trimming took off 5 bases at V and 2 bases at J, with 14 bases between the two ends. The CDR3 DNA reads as TGTGCCAGCAGCACTACGGGGTTAAACACAGATACGCAGTATTTT. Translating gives CASSTTGLNTDTQYF.

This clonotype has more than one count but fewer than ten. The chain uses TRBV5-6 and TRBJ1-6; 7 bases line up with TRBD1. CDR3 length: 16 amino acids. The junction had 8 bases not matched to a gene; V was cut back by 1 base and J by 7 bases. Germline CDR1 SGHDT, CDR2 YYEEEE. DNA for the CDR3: TGTGCCAGCAGCTTGATGACAGGGTGGGAAAATTCACCCCTCCACTTT. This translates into CASSLMTGWENSPLHF.

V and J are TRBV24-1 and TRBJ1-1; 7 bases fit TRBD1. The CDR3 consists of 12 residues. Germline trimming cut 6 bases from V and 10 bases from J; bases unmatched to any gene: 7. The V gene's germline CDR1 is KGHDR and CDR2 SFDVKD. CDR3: CATSNRGRGAFF. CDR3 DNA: TGTGCCACCAGTAACAGGGGTCGAGGAGCTTTCTTT.

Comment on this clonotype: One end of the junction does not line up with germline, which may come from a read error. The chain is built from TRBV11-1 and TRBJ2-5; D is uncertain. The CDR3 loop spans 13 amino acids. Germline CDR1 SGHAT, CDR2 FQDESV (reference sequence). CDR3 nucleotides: TGTGCCAGCGGCTTAGGGAACTACAATGAGCAGTACTTC. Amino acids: CASGLGNYNEQYF. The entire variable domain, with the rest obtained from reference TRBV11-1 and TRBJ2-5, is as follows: EAEVAQSPRYKITEKSQAVAFWCDPISGHATLYWYRQILGQGPELLVQFQDESVVDDSQLPKDRFSAERLKGVDSTLKIQPAELGDSAMYLCASGLGNYNEQYFGPGTRLLVL.

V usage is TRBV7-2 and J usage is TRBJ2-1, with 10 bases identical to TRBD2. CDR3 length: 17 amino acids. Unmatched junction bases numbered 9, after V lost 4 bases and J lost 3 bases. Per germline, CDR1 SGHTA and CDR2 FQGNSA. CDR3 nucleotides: TGTGCCAGCAGCTCCCACGGACTAGCGGCCTACTACAATGAGCAGTTCTTC. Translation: CASSSHGLAAYYNEQFF.

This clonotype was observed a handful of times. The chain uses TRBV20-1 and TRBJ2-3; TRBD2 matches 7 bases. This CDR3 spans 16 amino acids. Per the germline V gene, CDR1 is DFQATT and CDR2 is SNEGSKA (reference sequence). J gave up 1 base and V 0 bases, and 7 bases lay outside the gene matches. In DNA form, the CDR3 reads TGCAGTGCTAGAGATGGGTCCCTAGCGGGCACAGATACGCAGTATTTT. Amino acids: CSARDGSLAGTDTQYF.

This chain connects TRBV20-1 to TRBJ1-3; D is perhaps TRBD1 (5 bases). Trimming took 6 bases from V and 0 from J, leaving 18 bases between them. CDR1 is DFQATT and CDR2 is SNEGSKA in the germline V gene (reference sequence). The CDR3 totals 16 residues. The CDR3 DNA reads TGCAGTGCAGCTAATGCGGGACTCCTCTCTGGAAACACCATATATTTT. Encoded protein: CSAANAGLLSGNTIYF.

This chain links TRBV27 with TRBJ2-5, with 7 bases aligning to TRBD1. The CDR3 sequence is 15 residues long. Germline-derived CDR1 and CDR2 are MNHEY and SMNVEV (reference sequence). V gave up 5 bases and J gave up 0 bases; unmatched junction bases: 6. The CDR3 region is CASSPSTGYQETQYF. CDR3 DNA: TGTGCCAGCAGTCCCTCGACAGGGTACCAAGAGACCCAGTACTTC.

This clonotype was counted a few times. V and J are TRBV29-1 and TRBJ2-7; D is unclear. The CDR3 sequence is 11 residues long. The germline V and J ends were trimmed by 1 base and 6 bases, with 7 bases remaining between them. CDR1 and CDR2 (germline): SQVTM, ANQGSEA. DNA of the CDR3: TGCAGCGTTGAAGGGCCCTCCGAGCAGTACTTC. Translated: CSVEGPSEQYF.

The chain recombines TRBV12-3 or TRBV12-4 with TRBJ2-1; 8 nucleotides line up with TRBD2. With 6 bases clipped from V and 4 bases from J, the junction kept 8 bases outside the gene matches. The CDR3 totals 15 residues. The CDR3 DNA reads TGTGCCAGCAGGCCTCCGGGGGGGCAGTACAATGAGCAGTTCTTC. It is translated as CASRPPGGQYNEQFF.

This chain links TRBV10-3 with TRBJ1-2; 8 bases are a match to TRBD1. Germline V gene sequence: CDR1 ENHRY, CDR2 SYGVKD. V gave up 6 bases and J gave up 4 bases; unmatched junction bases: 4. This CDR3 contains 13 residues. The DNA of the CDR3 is TGTGCCATCAGCGACAGGGGAAGCTATGGCTACACCTTC. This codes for CAISDRGSYGYTF.

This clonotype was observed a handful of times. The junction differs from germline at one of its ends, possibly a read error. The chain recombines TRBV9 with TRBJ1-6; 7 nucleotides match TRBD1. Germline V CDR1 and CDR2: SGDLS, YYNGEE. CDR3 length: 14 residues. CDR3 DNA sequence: TGTGCCAGCAGCGGCACAGGGGATAACTCACCCCTCCACTTT. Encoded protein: CASSGTGDNSPLHF. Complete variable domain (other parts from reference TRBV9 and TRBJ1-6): DSGVTQTPKHLITATGQRVTLRCSPRSGDLSVYWYQQSLDQGLQFLIQYYNGEERAKGNILERFSAQQFPDLHSELNLSSLELGDSALYFCASSGTGDNSPLHFGNGTRLTVT.

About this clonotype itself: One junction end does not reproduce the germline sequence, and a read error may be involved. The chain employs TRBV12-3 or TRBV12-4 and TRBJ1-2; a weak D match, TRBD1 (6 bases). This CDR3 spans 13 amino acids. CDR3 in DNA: TGTGCCAGCAGTTCCGGGACACTTTATGGCTACATCTTC. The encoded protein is CASSSGTLYGYIF.

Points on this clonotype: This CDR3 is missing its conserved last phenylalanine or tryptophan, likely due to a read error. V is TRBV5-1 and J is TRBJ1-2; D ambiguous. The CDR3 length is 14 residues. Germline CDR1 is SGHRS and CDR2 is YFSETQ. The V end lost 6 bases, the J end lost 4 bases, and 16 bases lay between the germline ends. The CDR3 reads CASTTRSGRYGYTL. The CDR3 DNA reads TGCGCCAGCACGACACGCTCAGGCCGCTATGGCTACACCTTA.

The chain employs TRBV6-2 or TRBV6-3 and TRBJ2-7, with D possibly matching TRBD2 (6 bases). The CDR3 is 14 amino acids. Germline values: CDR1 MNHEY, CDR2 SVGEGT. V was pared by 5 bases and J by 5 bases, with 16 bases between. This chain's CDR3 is CASSTGSPEDEQYF. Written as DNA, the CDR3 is TGTGCCAGCAGTACCGGGAGCCCCGAGGACGAGCAGTACTTC.

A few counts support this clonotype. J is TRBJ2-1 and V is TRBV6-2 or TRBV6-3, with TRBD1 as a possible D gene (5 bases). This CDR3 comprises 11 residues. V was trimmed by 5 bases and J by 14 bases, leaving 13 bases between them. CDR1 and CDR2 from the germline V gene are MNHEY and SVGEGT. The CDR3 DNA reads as TGTGCCAGCAGTACAGGTTTATCAAAGTTCTTC. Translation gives CASSTGLSKFF.